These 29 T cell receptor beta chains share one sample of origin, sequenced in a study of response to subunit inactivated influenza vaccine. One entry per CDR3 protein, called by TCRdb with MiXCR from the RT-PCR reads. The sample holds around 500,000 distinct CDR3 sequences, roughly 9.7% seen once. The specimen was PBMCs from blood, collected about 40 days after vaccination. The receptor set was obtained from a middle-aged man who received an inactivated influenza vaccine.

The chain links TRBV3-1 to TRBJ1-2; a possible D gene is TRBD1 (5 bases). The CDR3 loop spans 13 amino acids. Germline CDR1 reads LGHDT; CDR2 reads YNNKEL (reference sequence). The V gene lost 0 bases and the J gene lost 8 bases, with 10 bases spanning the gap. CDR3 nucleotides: TGTGCCAGCAGCCAAGATAGATCAGGGGGCTACACCTTC. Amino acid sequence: CASSQDRSGGYTF.

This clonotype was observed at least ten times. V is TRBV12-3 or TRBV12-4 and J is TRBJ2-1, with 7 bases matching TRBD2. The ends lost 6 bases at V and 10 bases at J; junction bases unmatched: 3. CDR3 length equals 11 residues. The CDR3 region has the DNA TGTGCCAGCAGGGTAGCGGGCGAGCAGTTCTTC. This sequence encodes CASRVAGEQFF.

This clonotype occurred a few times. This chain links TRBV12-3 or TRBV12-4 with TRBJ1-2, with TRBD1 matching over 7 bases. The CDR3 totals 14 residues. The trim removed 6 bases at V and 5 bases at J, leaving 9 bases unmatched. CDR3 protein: CASRSTGTEYGYTF. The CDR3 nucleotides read TGTGCCAGCAGAAGCACCGGGACAGAGTATGGCTACACCTTC.

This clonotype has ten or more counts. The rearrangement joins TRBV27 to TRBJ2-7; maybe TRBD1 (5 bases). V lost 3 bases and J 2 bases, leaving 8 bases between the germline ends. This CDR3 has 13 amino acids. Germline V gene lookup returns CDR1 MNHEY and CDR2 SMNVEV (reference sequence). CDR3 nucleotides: TGTGCCAGCAGTTTTGGCAGGGCCTACGAGCAGTACTTC. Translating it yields CASSFGRAYEQYF.

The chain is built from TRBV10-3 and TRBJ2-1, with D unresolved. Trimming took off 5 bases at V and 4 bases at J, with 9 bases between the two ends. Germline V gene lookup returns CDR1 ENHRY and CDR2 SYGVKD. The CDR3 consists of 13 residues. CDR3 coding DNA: TGTGCCATCAGTTATCAAGCATACAATGAGCAGTTCTTC. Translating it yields CAISYQAYNEQFF.

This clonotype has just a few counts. CDR3 sequence reads: CSATTSGNTDTQYF. The CDR3 DNA reads TGCAGTGCTACGACTAGCGGGAACACAGATACGCAGTATTTT. V gene TRBV20-1 combines with J gene TRBJ2-3, with 11 bases lining up with TRBD2. V lost 4 bases to trimming and J lost 2 bases; unmatched junction nucleotides: 2. Germline V gives CDR1 DFQATT, CDR2 SNEGSKA (reference sequence). The CDR3 is 14 residues long.

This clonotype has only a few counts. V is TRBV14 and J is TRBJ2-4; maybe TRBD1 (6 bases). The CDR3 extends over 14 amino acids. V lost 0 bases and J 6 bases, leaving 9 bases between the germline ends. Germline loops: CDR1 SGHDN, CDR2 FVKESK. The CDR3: CASSQDVRGNIQYF. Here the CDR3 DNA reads TGTGCCAGCAGCCAAGATGTCAGGGGAAACATTCAGTACTTC.

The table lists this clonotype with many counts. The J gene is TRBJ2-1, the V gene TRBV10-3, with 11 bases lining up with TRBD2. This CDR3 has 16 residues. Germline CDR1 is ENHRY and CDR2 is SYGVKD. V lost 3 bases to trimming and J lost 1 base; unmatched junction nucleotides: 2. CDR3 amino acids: CAISDSGRGSYNEQFF. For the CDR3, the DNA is TGTGCCATCAGTGATAGCGGGAGGGGATCCTACAATGAGCAGTTCTTC.

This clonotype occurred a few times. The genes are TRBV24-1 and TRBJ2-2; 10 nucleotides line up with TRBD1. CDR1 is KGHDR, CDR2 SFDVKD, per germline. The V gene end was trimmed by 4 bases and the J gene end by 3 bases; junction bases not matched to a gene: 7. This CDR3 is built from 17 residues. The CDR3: CATSDSDRGRDTGELFF. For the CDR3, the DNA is TGTGCCACCAGTGACAGCGACAGGGGGCGCGACACCGGGGAGCTGTTTTTT.

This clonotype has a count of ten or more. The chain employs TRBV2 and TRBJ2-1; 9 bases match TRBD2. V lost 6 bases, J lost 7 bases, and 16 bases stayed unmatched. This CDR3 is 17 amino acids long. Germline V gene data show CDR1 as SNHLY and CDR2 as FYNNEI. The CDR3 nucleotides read TGTGCCAGCAGCTGGGAGGCAGCGGGAGGTGTTAGAAATGAGCAGTTCTTC. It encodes CASSWEAAGGVRNEQFF.

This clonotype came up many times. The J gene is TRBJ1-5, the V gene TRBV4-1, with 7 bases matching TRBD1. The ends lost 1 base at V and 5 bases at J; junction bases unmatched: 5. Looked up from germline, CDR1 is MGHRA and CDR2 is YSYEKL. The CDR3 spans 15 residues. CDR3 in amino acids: CASSQVKGADQPQHF. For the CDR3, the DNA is TGCGCCAGCAGCCAAGTCAAGGGGGCAGATCAGCCCCAGCATTTT.

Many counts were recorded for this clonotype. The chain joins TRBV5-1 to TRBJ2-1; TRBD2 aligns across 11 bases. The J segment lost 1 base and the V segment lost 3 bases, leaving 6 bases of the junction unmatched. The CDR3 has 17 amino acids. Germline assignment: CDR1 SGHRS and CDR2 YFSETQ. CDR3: CASSYLTSGTSYNEQFF. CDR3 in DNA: TGCGCCAGCAGCTACTTGACTAGCGGGACGTCCTACAATGAGCAGTTCTTC. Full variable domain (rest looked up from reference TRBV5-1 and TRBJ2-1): KAGVTQTPRYLIKTRGQQVTLSCSPISGHRSVSWYQQTPGQGLQFLFEYFSETQRNKGNFPGRFSGRQFSNSRSEMNVSTLELGDSALYLCASSYLTSGTSYNEQFFGPGTRLTVL.

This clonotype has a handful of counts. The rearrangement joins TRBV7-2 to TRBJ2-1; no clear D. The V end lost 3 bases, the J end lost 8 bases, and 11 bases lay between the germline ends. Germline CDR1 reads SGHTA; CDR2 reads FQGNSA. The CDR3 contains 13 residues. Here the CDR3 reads CASSLRPKDEQFF. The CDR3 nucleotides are TGTGCCAGCAGCTTGCGTCCCAAAGATGAGCAGTTCTTC.

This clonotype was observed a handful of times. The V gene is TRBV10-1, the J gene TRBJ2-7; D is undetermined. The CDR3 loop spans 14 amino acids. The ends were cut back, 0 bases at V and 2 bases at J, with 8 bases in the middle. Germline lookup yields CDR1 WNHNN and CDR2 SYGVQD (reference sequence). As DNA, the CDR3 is TGCGCCAGCAGTGAGTCCTACGGCCCCTACGAGCAGTACTTC. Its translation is CASSESYGPYEQYF.

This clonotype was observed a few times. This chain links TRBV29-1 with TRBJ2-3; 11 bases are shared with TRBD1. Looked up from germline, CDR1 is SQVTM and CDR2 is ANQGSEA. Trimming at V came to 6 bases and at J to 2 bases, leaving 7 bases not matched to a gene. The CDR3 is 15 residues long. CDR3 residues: CSVSGTGGNTDTQYF. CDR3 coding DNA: TGCAGCGTATCCGGGACAGGGGGAAACACAGATACGCAGTATTTT.

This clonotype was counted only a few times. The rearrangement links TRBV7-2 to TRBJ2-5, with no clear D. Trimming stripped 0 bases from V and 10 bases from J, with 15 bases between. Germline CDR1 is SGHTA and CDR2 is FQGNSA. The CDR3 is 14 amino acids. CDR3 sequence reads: CASSLAQRGWGQYF. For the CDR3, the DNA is TGTGCCAGCAGCTTAGCGCAAAGAGGCTGGGGCCAGTACTTC. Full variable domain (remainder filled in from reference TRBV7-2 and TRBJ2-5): GAGVSQSPSNKVTEKGKDVELRCDPISGHTALYWYRQSLGQGLEFLIYFQGNSAPDKSGLPSDRFSAERTGGSVSTLTIQRTQQEDSAVYLCASSLAQRGWGQYFGPGTRLLVL.

For the CDR3, the DNA is TGCGCCAGCAGCGGGACTAGCGGCCCTAGCACAGATACGCAGTATTTT. This sequence encodes CASSGTSGPSTDTQYF. The chain recombines TRBV5-1 with TRBJ2-3; 11 bases map to TRBD2. The ends lost 4 bases at V and 0 bases at J; junction bases unmatched: 4. The CDR3 contains 16 residues. The germline V gene encodes CDR1 SGHRS and CDR2 YFSETQ.

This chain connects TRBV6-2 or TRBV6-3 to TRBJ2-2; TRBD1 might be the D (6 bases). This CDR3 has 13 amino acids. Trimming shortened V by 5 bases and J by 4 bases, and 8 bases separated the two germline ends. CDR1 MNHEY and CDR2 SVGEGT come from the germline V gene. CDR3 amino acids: CASSQQGTGELFF. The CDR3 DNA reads TGTGCCAGCAGTCAACAGGGCACCGGGGAGCTGTTTTTT.

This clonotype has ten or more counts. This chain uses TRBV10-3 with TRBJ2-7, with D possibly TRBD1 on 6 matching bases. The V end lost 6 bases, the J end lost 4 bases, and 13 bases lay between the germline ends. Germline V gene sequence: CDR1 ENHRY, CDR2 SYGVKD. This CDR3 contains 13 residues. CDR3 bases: TGTGCCATCAGGGAGGACAGACATTACGAGCAGTACTTC. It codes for CAIREDRHYEQYF.

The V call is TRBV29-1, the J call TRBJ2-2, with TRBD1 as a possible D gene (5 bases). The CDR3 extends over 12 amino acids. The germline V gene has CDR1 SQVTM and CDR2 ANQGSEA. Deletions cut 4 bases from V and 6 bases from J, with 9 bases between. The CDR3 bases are TGCAGCGTTGGATCAGGGTCCGGGGAGCTGTTTTTT. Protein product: CSVGSGSGELFF.

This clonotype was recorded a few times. The CDR3 sequence: CASRRQGSSYEQYF. The DNA of the CDR3 is TGTGCCAGCAGGAGACAGGGATCCAGCTACGAGCAGTACTTC. The rearrangement links TRBV28 to TRBJ2-7; 7 nucleotides align to TRBD1. After removal of 6 bases from V and 3 bases from J, the junction contained 8 bases not matched to a gene. The germline V gene encodes CDR1 MDHEN and CDR2 SYDVKM. CDR3 length: 14 residues.

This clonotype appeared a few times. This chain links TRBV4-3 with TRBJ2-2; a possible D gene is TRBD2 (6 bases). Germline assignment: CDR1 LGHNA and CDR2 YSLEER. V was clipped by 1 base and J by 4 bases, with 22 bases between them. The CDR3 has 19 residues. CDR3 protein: CASSQGYRRPPGGTGELFF. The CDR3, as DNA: TGCGCCAGCAGCCAAGGGTATCGCAGGCCCCCCGGGGGCACCGGGGAGCTGTTTTTT.

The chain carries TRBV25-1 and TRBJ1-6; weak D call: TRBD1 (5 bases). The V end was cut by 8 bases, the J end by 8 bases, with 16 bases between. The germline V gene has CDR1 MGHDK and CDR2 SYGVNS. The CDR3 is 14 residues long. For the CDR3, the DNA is TGTGCCAGCCGGGACGCTCCCTCCTATTCACCCCTCCACTTT. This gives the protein CASRDAPSYSPLHF.

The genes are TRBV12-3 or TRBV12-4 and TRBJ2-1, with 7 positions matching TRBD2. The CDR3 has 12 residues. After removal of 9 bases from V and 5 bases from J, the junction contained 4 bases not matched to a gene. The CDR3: CASRAGDNEQFF. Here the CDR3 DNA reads TGTGCCAGTCGGGCGGGGGACAATGAGCAGTTCTTC.

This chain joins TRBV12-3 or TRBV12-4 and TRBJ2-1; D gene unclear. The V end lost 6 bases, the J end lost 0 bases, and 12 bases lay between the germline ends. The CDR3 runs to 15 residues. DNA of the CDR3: TGTGCCAGCAGCCCCGCCTGGCACTCCTACAATGAGCAGTTCTTC. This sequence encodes CASSPAWHSYNEQFF.

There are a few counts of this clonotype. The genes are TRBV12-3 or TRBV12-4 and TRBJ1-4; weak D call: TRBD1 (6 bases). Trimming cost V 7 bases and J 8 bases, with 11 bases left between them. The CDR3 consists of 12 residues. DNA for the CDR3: TGTGCCAGCACGGACAGCCGGGAAAAACTGTTTTTT. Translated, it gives CASTDSREKLFF.

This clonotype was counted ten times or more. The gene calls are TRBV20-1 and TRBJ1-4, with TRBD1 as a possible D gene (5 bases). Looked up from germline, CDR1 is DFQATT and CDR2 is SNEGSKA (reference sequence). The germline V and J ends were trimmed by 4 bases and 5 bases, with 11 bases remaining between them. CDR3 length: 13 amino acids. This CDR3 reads CSATGTDNEKLFF. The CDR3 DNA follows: TGCAGTGCTACCGGGACGGACAATGAAAAACTGTTTTTT.

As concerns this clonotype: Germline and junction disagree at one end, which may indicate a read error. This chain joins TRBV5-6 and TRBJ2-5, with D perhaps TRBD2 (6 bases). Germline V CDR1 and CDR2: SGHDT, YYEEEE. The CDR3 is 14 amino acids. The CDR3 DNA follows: TGTGCCAGCACCTTGACCGGGACTCAAGAGACCCAGTACTTC. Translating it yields CASTLTGTQETQYF.

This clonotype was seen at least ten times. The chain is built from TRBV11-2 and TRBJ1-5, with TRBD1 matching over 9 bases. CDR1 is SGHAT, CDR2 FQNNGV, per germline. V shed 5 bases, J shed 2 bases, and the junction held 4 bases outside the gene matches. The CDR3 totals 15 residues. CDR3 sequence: CASSVDRGGNQPQHF. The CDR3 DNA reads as TGTGCCAGCAGCGTGGACAGGGGTGGCAATCAGCCCCAGCATTTT. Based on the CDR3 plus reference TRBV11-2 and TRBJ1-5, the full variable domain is EAGVAQSPRYKIIEKRQSVAFWCNPISGHATLYWYQQILGQGPKLLIQFQNNGVVDDSQLPKDRFSAERLKGVDSTLKIQPAKLEDSAVYLCASSVDRGGNQPQHFGDGTRLSIL.